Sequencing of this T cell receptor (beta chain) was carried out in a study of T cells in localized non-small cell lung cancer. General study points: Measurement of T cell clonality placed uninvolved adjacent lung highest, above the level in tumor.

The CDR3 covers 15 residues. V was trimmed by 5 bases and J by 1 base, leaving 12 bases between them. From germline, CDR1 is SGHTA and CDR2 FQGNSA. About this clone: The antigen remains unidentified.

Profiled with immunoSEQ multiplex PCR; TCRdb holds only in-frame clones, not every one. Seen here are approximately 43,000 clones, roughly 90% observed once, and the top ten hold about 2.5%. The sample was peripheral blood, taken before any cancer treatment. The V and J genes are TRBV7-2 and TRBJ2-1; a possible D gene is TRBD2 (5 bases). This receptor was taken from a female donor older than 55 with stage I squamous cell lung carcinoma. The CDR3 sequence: CASSPFSGSYNEQFF. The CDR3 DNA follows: TGTGCCAGCAGCCCCTTTTCGGGATCCTACAATGAGCAGTTCTTC.